Included here is one T cell receptor beta chain sequence, with context. No antigen is known for it. This specimen comes from a study of blood T cells in healthy people across ages. Alongside a J-beta primer mix, a sample-barcoded 5' primer served in a second PCR lasting roughly 7 to 11 cycles. Via MiXCR, TCRdb re-called the 5' RACE reads, giving one row per CDR3 protein. Of about 1,000,000 distinct CDR3 sequences detected, 40% to 45% appear once; the ten largest clones hold under 20%. The individuals who served as donors were healthy Caucasians living in Russia, aged about 6 to 100. Broader study findings: Per-million-T-cell TCR beta diversity fell roughly linearly with age.

This receptor was taken from a woman aged 55-70 years in good health. The source material was blood.

CDR3 amino acids: CATSTGGRNYGYTF. The CDR3 DNA reads as TGTGCCACCAGTACTGGGGGACGTAACTATGGCTACACCTTC. V is TRBV24-1 and J is TRBJ1-2; maybe TRBD1 (5 bases). The CDR3 has 14 residues. Trimming removed 6 bases at V and 1 base at J, with 11 bases between. The germline V gene encodes CDR1 KGHDR and CDR2 SFDVKD.